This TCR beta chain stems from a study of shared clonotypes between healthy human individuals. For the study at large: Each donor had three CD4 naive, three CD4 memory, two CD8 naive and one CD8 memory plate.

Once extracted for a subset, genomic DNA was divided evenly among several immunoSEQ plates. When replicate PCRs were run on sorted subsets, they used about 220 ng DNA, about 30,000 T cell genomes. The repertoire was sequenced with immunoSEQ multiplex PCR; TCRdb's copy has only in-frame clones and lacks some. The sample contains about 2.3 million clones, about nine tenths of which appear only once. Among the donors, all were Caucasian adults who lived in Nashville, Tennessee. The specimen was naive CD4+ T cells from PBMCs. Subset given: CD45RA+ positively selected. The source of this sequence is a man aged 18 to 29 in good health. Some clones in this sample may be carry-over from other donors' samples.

The DNA for the CDR3 is TGTGCCAGCAGCTTGGCGGGGGTAAGCTCCTACAATGAGCAGTTCTTC. Translated: CASSLAGVSSYNEQFF. The genes are TRBV7-3 and TRBJ2-1, with 7 bases lining up with TRBD2. V shed 3 bases, J shed 0 bases, and the junction held 5 bases outside the gene matches. Germline loops: CDR1 SGHTA, CDR2 FQGTGA. The CDR3 runs 16 residues.